Many counts were recorded for the clone carrying this T cell receptor (beta chain). TCRdb independently ran MiXCR on the 5' RACE reads; one entry per CDR3 protein. This sample yields about 47,000 distinct CDR3 sequences, of which 7.4% are seen a single time; less than 45% belongs to the top ten. Trimming at V came to 4 bases and at J to 6 bases, leaving 7 bases not matched to a gene. The germline gives CDR1 SGHVS, CDR2 FNYEAQ. The CDR3 has 14 residues. Documented time point: blood at routine non-recurrence follow-up after resection. Researchers sequenced whole RNA taken from tumor, nontumor lung or frozen PBMC without sorting. This record belongs to a study of spatial heterogeneity in lung cancer.

This rearrangement joins TRBV7-6 to TRBJ2-7; TRBD1 agrees at 9 bases. This TCR came from a female donor with early-stage non-small cell lung cancer. The input for sequencing was PBMCs, taken at follow-up. This CDR3 is CASSSNRGRGEQYF. The CDR3 nucleotides are TGTGCCAGCAGCTCGAACAGGGGGCGCGGCGAGCAGTACTTC.